This section outlines one TCR beta chain sequence together with its context. Its specific antigen is unknown. No base quality values were provided; no much bigger clone lies one nucleotide off. This sample is drawn from a study of shared clonotypes between healthy human individuals (TCRdb year 2020). Broadly, across the study: The cohort included a few men and a couple of women between 18 and 49 years of age. For each donor, CD4 naive and CD4 memory were each run on three plates, CD8 naive on two plates, and CD8 memory on one plate. To estimate repertoire size and how much clonotype sharing occurs between individuals, the study deeply sequenced the blood TCR repertoires of five healthy adults. Different laboratories and diverse techniques were used to prepare libraries and sequence TCR repertoires, to increase sequencing depth and limit assay-specific biases. Per donor, leukapheresis produced somewhere between about 0.94 and 9.5 billion PBMCs.

On the study overall, not on this receptor specifically: Incomplete sequencing was indicated by rarefaction of sorted-subset datasets, despite the large sequencing depth. The genetic and exposure-history diversity represented was limited by the small number of donors. Compared with non-shared clonotypes, clonotypes shared by all four sorted-subset donors had higher generation probabilities. Pairwise subsampling indicated that sequencing depth was expected to affect the degree of clonotype sharing among donors. Estimated clonotype richness was generally larger for naive than for memory subsets. Only blood was sampled, and tissue TCR repertoires likely differ from those in blood. Approximately 5% of naive CD4, 3.5% of naive CD8, 2.3% of memory CD4, and approximately 0.4% of memory CD8 clonotypes were shared across several donors.

Using the deep immunoSEQ assay, TCR CDR3 regions were amplified from genomic DNA by multiplex PCR. Extracted genomic DNA from each cell subset was distributed evenly across all wells of several immunoSEQ 96-well plates, and each plate was treated as a replicate. For sorted subsets, each replicate PCR was loaded with 200 ng genomic DNA, equivalent to approximately 33,000 T cell genomes. The purified libraries were quantified using a Qubit 3.0 fluorometer, sized with a Bioanalyzer 2100, and then quantified again using the KAPA Library Quantification kit. Each immunoSEQ 96-well plate was sequenced on its own single-read 150-cycle Illumina NextSeq 550 flow cell. The authors processed their data as follows. Because the immunoSEQ output held only junctional sequences and lacked quality scores, the filtering could not match the filtering applied to full-length reads. Sequences were annotated with PyIR, a Python wrapper for IgBLAST v1.9, using IMGT germline references to assign V/J genes and CDR3. Any read was removed if the V/J assignment was weak (E-value above 1e-6), the CDR3 was missing, or the read contained stop codons, out-of-frame junctions, or ambiguous translated residues. V3J clonotypes were defined as sequences sharing an identical inferred V gene, J gene, and CDR3 amino acid sequence. Percentage overlap between repertoires was calculated by dividing the number of shared unique clonotypes by the size of the smaller repertoire. Repertoire richness was assessed with RTK rarefaction, the Chao1 estimator, and Recon v2.1 estimates of unobserved clonotypes. Generation probabilities for all TCRbeta clonotypes obtained by the gDNA method from a handful of donors were computed using OLGA. Imported from immuneACCESS, the table was reduced by TCRdb to in-frame sequences with V and J called. These copies leave out some clones; in studies compared against another copy, an unresolved V gene accounts for under half, and the cause of the remainder is not known. The DNA was the basis for D and trimming; V, J and clone size are from that table. For this sample there are approximately 2,000,000 clones; about nine tenths appear just once. The top ten clonotypes cover about 0.36% of the sample.

The CDR3 has 13 amino acids, counting the end cysteine and phenylalanine. Only the CDR3 portion is preserved as DNA: 39 bases, with reading frame beginning at the first base. V loses 11 bases of germline sequence and J loses 3 bases, and the interval between the two ends is 13 bases. Reading the germline V gene (reference sequence) gives CDR1 SEHNR and CDR2 FQNEAQ. Healthy HIV-negative adults with no recently reported acute infections or vaccinations were included as donors. Only Caucasian adults living in Nashville, Tennessee, USA were represented among the donors. Magnetic negative selection was used to enrich CD4+ T cells, after which naive cells were positively selected on CD45RA and the negative fraction became the memory subset. After blood collection by leukapheresis, PBMCs were isolated using Ficoll-Histopaque density gradient centrifugation and then cryopreserved in the vapor phase of liquid nitrogen. Purity and quantity of every magnetically sorted T cell population were checked by analytical flow cytometry. From each sorted fraction, genomic DNA was isolated and quantified by UV absorbance on a Nanodrop 2000c.

This sequence originates from a young man in good health. Some clones in this sample may be carry-over from other donors' samples. Recombination linked TRBV7-9 to TRBJ1-4; the D segment cannot be called with confidence. Sequences were obtained from naive CD4+ T cells from PBMCs. The sample's cell subset or site label is to be understood as: CD45RA+ positively selected. CDR3 sequence: CAGEGAPNEKLFF. The sequence in DNA is TGTGCCGGGGAGGGTGCTCCTAATGAAAAACTGTTTTTT.